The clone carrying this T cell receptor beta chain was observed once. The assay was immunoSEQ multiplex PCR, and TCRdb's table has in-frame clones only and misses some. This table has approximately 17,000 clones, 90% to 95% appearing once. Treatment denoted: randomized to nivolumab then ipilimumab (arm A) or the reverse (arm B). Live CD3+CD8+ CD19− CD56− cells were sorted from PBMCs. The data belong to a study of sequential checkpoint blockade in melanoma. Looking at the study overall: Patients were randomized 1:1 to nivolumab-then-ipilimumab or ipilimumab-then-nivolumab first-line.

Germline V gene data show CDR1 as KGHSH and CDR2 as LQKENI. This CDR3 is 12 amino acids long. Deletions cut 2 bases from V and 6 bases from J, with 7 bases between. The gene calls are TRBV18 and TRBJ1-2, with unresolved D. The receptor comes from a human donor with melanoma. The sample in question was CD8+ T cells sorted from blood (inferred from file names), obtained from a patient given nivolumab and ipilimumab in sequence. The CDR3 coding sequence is TGTGCCAGCTCACCAGAGGGTAATGGCTACACCTTC. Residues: CASSPEGNGYTF. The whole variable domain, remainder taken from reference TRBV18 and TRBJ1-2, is NAGVMQNPRHLVRRRGQEARLRCSPMKGHSHVYWYRQLPEEGLKFMVYLQKENIIDESGMPKERFSAEFPKEGPSILRIQQVVRGDSAAYFCASSPEGNGYTFGSGTRLTVV.